This T cell receptor beta chain was captured by sequencing in a study of cytomegalovirus exposure and HLA in healthy donors. The study, taken as a whole, reports: First-cohort TCR clusters tended to co-occur in the roughly 130 validation repertoires, a later analysis found.

Here immunoSEQ multiplex PCR was the method, and the copy in TCRdb shows in-frame clones only, minus some. The sample carries about 150,000 clones, roughly 87% recorded once. About this clone: Its antigen is currently unknown.

With 2 bases removed from V and 0 bases from J, the gap between germline ends came to 10 bases. Germline V gene lookup returns CDR1 GTSNPN and CDR2 SVGIG (reference sequence). This CDR3 spans 15 amino acids. The chain is built from TRBV30 and TRBJ1-4; the D is unclear. The specimen sequenced was PBMCs. The clonotype was recovered from a young woman in good health and CMV-seropositive. The CDR3 sequence is CAWSQRRTTNEKLFF. The CDR3 coding sequence is TGTGCCTGGAGTCAACGGAGGACAACTAATGAAAAACTGTTTTTT.